The rows below give T cell receptor beta chains drawn from one sample of a study of T-cell reconstitution after alpha-beta-depleted transplantation in children. TCRdb recomputed calls from the PCR reads with MiXCR, one row per CDR3 protein. The sample gives roughly 790,000 distinct CDR3 sequences, less than 20% of which show up once; approximately 4.5% is in the top ten. Here the sequenced sample was PBMCs, mostly from graft donor cells, taken 360 days after TCRalphabeta/CD19-depleted stem cell transplant. These TCRs come from a male patient between 5 and 17 years old who had a stem cell transplant for acute lymphoblastic leukemia, so the T cells may come from the graft donor. Each CDR3 is given with its conserved first and last residue. A D gene is named only where the DNA matches it firmly. Rows give clone size only sometimes, using once, few, many, or a class for an expanded clone.

d_gene: TRBD1; abundance: many; j_gene: TRBJ2-5; v_gene: TRBV11-1; CDR3nt: TGTGCCAGCAGCACGGACAGGGTCCAAGAGACCCAGTACTTC; CDR3aa: CASSTDRVQETQYF
d_gene: -; abundance: few; j_gene: TRBJ2-2; v_gene: TRBV18; CDR3nt: TGTGCCAGCTCACCTCCAAGTGACAGAAAGAACACCGGGGAGCTGTTTTTT; CDR3aa: CASSPPSDRKNTGELFF
d_gene: TRBD2; abundance: many; j_gene: TRBJ2-7; v_gene: TRBV27; CDR3nt: TGTGCCAGCAGTTTGGGCCCGGGAGGATACGAGCAGTACTTC; CDR3aa: CASSLGPGGYEQYF
d_gene: -; abundance: few; j_gene: TRBJ2-7; v_gene: TRBV18; CDR3nt: TGTGCCAGCTCGCCCCGACTTGGCCAGGGCTACGAGCAGTACTTC; CDR3aa: CASSPRLGQGYEQYF
d_gene: -; abundance: -; j_gene: TRBJ2-6; v_gene: TRBV4-1; CDR3nt: TGCGCCAGCAGCCTGCCCTTACCTGGGGCCAACGTCCTGACTTTC; CDR3aa: CASSLPLPGANVLTF
d_gene: TRBD1; abundance: -; j_gene: TRBJ1-4; v_gene: TRBV5-1; CDR3nt: TGCGCCAGCAGCTTGCCCCAGGGGGCTAATGAAAAACTGTTTTTT; CDR3aa: CASSLPQGANEKLFF
d_gene: -; abundance: few; j_gene: TRBJ1-1; v_gene: TRBV4-2; CDR3nt: TGTGCCAGCAGCCAAGGTTTACAGGGAGACACTGAAGCTTTCTTT; CDR3aa: CASSQGLQGDTEAFF
d_gene: -; abundance: once; j_gene: TRBJ2-3; v_gene: TRBV3-1; CDR3nt: TGTGCCAGCAGCCAAGATGGAGCAGGGGTGATGGATACGCAGTATTTT; CDR3aa: CASSQDGAGVMDTQYF
d_gene: -; abundance: -; j_gene: TRBJ2-3; v_gene: TRBV11-3; CDR3nt: TGTGCCAGCAGCTTAGCCTCCGACCGAGATACGCAGTATTTT; CDR3aa: CASSLASDRDTQYF
d_gene: TRBD1; abundance: few; j_gene: TRBJ2-2; v_gene: TRBV5-1; CDR3nt: TGCGCCAGCGGGGACAGGGTGAACACCGGGGAGCTGTTTTTT; CDR3aa: CASGDRVNTGELFF
d_gene: TRBD2; abundance: -; j_gene: TRBJ2-3; v_gene: TRBV5-1; CDR3nt: TGCGCCAGCAGCGTCCGAAGCGGGAGGGGATCCACAGATACGCAGTATTTT; CDR3aa: CASSVRSGRGSTDTQYF
d_gene: -; abundance: many; j_gene: TRBJ2-2; v_gene: TRBV29-1; CDR3nt: TGCAGCGTTGAACTCCAGCAACCAGCGAACACCGGGGAGCTGTTTTTT; CDR3aa: CSVELQQPANTGELFF
d_gene: TRBD1; abundance: few; j_gene: TRBJ2-1; v_gene: TRBV29-1; CDR3nt: TGCAGCGTGGGTGGGACAGATGCATTTTGGTTCTTC; CDR3aa: CSVGGTDAFWFF
d_gene: TRBD2; abundance: many; j_gene: TRBJ2-7; v_gene: TRBV7-2; CDR3nt: TGTGCCAGCAGGCCACTAGCGGGCCACTCCTACGAGCAGTACTTC; CDR3aa: CASRPLAGHSYEQYF
d_gene: -; abundance: few; j_gene: TRBJ2-7; v_gene: TRBV9; CDR3nt: TGTGCCAGCAGCGTAGCTTTGTCCAGGGCCTACGAGCAGTACTTC; CDR3aa: CASSVALSRAYEQYF
d_gene: -; abundance: many; j_gene: TRBJ1-5; v_gene: TRBV4-1; CDR3nt: TGCGCCAGCAGGCGAAGAGGCAGCAATCAGCCCCAGCATTTT; CDR3aa: CASRRRGSNQPQHF
d_gene: -; abundance: few; j_gene: TRBJ1-6; v_gene: TRBV5-1; CDR3nt: TGCGCCAGCAGCTTGGTTTTTAACCAGGATTCACCCCTCCACTTT; CDR3aa: CASSLVFNQDSPLHF
d_gene: -; abundance: -; j_gene: TRBJ2-3; v_gene: TRBV5-5; CDR3nt: TGTGCCAGCAGCGGGGGACACACAGATACGCAGTATTTT; CDR3aa: CASSGGHTDTQYF
d_gene: -; abundance: few; j_gene: TRBJ1-1; v_gene: TRBV21-1; CDR3nt: TGTGCCAGCAGCAAAGAGGGGGGCAGCCTATTCACTGAAGCTTTCTTT; CDR3aa: CASSKEGGSLFTEAFF
d_gene: -; abundance: -; j_gene: TRBJ1-1; v_gene: TRBV19; CDR3nt: TGTGCCAGTATTGGGAGGGGGGTGAACACTGAAGCTTTCTTT; CDR3aa: CASIGRGVNTEAFF
d_gene: -; abundance: -; j_gene: TRBJ2-7; v_gene: TRBV27; CDR3nt: TGTGCCAGCAGTTTATGGGGCGCTGGGGGCTACGAGCAGTACTTC; CDR3aa: CASSLWGAGGYEQYF
d_gene: TRBD1; abundance: many; j_gene: TRBJ2-4; v_gene: TRBV12-3/TRBV12-4; CDR3nt: TGTGCCAGCAGTACCCGACAGGGTTTGGCCAAAAACATTCAGTACTTC; CDR3aa: CASSTRQGLAKNIQYF
d_gene: TRBD2; abundance: few; j_gene: TRBJ2-7; v_gene: TRBV10-3; CDR3nt: TGTGCCATCAGCTCAGCGGGAGTCGACGAGCAGTACTTC; CDR3aa: CAISSAGVDEQYF
d_gene: TRBD2; abundance: -; j_gene: TRBJ2-1; v_gene: TRBV5-1; CDR3nt: TGCGCCAGTCACCTAGCGGGAGGGACCTACAATGAGCAGTTCTTC; CDR3aa: CASHLAGGTYNEQFF
d_gene: TRBD2; abundance: many; j_gene: TRBJ2-1; v_gene: TRBV20-1; CDR3nt: TGCAGTGCTAGCCCAGCGGGAAGCTCCTACAATGAGCAGTTCTTC; CDR3aa: CSASPAGSSYNEQFF
d_gene: -; abundance: -; j_gene: TRBJ2-1; v_gene: TRBV5-1; CDR3nt: TGCGCCAGCAGGTTCCGCTATATCGCGGGATACAATGAGCAGTTCTTC; CDR3aa: CASRFRYIAGYNEQFF
d_gene: -; abundance: -; j_gene: TRBJ1-5; v_gene: TRBV28; CDR3nt: TGTGCCAGCAGCACAAATCAGCCCCAGCATTTT; CDR3aa: CASSTNQPQHF
d_gene: -; abundance: many; j_gene: TRBJ2-5; v_gene: TRBV20-1; CDR3nt: TGCAGTGCTAGATCCAAAGCCCGACCCCAGTACTTC; CDR3aa: CSARSKARPQYF
d_gene: -; abundance: -; j_gene: TRBJ1-2; v_gene: TRBV9; CDR3nt: TGTGCCAGCAGCGTCATACCTTACAGGGCCGAGACTAATGGCTACACCTTC; CDR3aa: CASSVIPYRAETNGYTF
d_gene: -; abundance: -; j_gene: TRBJ1-5; v_gene: TRBV18; CDR3nt: TGTGCCAGCTCACCAAATAAGAATCCATCGCCCCAGCATTTT; CDR3aa: CASSPNKNPSPQHF
d_gene: -; abundance: many; j_gene: TRBJ2-7; v_gene: TRBV7-6; CDR3nt: TGTGCCAGCAGCTTAGAAATAGCGGACGAGCAGTACTTC; CDR3aa: CASSLEIADEQYF
d_gene: -; abundance: many; j_gene: TRBJ2-7; v_gene: TRBV5-1; CDR3nt: TGCGCCAGCAGCTTGGCCCAGGGTACGTACTACGAGCAGTACTTC; CDR3aa: CASSLAQGTYYEQYF
d_gene: -; abundance: few; j_gene: TRBJ2-7; v_gene: TRBV4-1; CDR3nt: TGCGCCAGCAGCCCCGTCTTAGGGGCAGGGTCCGACGAGCAGTACTTC; CDR3aa: CASSPVLGAGSDEQYF
d_gene: -; abundance: few; j_gene: TRBJ2-5; v_gene: TRBV5-1; CDR3nt: TGCGCCAGCAGCACCTGGGACACCCATGGCGGGGAGACCCAGTACTTC; CDR3aa: CASSTWDTHGGETQYF
d_gene: TRBD2; abundance: many; j_gene: TRBJ2-7; v_gene: TRBV6-6; CDR3nt: TGTGCCAGCAGTTTCGGGGGGACCGACGAGCAGTACTTC; CDR3aa: CASSFGGTDEQYF
d_gene: -; abundance: few; j_gene: TRBJ1-2; v_gene: TRBV30; CDR3nt: TGTGCCTGGACAGAATTTAACTATGGCTACACCTTC; CDR3aa: CAWTEFNYGYTF
d_gene: TRBD2; abundance: -; j_gene: TRBJ2-7; v_gene: TRBV10-3; CDR3nt: TGTGCCATCAGTGATCTGAGCGGGGATCCCTACGAGCAGTACTTC; CDR3aa: CAISDLSGDPYEQYF
d_gene: TRBD1; abundance: few; j_gene: TRBJ2-7; v_gene: TRBV7-8; CDR3nt: TGTGCCAGCAGCCAGGGACAGGGGTTCGACGAGCAGTACTTC; CDR3aa: CASSQGQGFDEQYF
d_gene: TRBD2; abundance: few; j_gene: TRBJ2-6; v_gene: TRBV2; CDR3nt: TGTGCCAGCAGGCCCATAGCGGGAGGAGACTCTGGGGCCAACGTCCTGACTTTC; CDR3aa: CASRPIAGGDSGANVLTF
d_gene: TRBD2; abundance: few; j_gene: TRBJ2-5; v_gene: TRBV14; CDR3nt: TGTGCCAGCAGCTCCAGACTAGCGGTTATGGAGGAGACCCAGTACTTC; CDR3aa: CASSSRLAVMEETQYF
d_gene: -; abundance: -; j_gene: TRBJ2-3; v_gene: TRBV5-1; CDR3nt: TGCGCCACCGCCGGGACTGGACTGTCAACGCAGTATTTT; CDR3aa: CATAGTGLSTQYF
d_gene: -; abundance: few; j_gene: TRBJ2-1; v_gene: TRBV4-1; CDR3nt: TGCGCCAGCAGCCGCCCCCTCAGGGCCCCCTACAATGAGCAGTTCTTC; CDR3aa: CASSRPLRAPYNEQFF
d_gene: -; abundance: few; j_gene: TRBJ2-7; v_gene: TRBV27; CDR3nt: TGTGCCAGCAGTTTAGCGGGAAAGCCCTACGAGCAGTACTTC; CDR3aa: CASSLAGKPYEQYF
d_gene: -; abundance: few; j_gene: TRBJ2-7; v_gene: TRBV12-3/TRBV12-4; CDR3nt: TGTGCCAGCAGTTTGTCTTGGGAGCAGTACTTC; CDR3aa: CASSLSWEQYF
d_gene: -; abundance: few; j_gene: TRBJ1-6; v_gene: TRBV27; CDR3nt: TGTGCCAGCACCTGGGGGGGGGCGAATAATTCACCCCTCCACTTT; CDR3aa: CASTWGGANNSPLHF
d_gene: -; abundance: few; j_gene: TRBJ1-1; v_gene: TRBV7-8; CDR3nt: TGTGCCAGCAGCGAGATTCCATGGGGCACTGAAGCTTTCTTT; CDR3aa: CASSEIPWGTEAFF